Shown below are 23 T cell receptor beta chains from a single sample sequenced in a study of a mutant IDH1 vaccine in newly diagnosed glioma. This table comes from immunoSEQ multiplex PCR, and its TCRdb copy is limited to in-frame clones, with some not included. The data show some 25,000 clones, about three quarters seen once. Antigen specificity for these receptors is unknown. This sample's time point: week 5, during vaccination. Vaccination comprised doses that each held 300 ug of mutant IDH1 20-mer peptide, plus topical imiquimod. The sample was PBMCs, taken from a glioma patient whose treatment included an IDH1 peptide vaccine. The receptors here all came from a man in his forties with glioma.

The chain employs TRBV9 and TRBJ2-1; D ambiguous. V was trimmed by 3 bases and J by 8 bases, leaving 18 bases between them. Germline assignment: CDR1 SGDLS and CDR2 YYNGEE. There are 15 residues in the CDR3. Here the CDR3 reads CASSATTALYDEQFF. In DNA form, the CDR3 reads TGTGCCAGCAGCGCTACTACAGCTCTATACGATGAGCAGTTCTTC.

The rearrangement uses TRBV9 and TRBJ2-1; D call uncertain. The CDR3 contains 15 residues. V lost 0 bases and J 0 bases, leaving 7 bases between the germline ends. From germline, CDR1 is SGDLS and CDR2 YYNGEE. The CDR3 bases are TGTGCCAGCAGCGTAGGGTTAGCCTCCTACAATGAGCAGTTCTTC. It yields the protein CASSVGLASYNEQFF.

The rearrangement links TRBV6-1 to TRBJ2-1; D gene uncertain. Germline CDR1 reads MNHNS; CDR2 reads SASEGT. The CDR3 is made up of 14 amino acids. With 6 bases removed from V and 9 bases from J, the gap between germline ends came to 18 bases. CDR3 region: CASRIDLQRGEQFF. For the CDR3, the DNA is TGTGCCAGCAGAATCGACCTACAGAGAGGTGAGCAGTTCTTC.

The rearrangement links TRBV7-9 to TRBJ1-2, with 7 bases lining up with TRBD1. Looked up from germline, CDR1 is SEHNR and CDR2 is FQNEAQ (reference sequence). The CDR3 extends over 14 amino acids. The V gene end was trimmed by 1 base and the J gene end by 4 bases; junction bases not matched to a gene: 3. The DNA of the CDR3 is TGTGCCAGCAGCTTAGGGGGGACAGTCTATGGCTACACCTTC. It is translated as CASSLGGTVYGYTF.

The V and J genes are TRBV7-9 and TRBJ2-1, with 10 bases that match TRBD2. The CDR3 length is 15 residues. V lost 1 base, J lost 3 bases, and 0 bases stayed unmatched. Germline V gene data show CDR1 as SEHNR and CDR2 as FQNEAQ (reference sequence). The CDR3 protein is CASSLGTSGYNEQFF. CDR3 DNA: TGTGCCAGCAGCTTAGGGACTAGCGGCTACAATGAGCAGTTCTTC. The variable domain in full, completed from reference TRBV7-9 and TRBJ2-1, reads DTGVSQNPRHKITKRGQNVTFRCDPISEHNRLYWYRQTLGQGPEFLTYFQNEAQLEKSRLLSDRFSAERPKGSFSTLEIQRTEQGDSAMYLCASSLGTSGYNEQFFGPGTRLTVL.

CDR3 bases: TGCAGCGTTGGGTTGAGCGGGAGTTGGGATGAGCAGTTCTTC. It codes for CSVGLSGSWDEQFF. The genes are TRBV29-1 and TRBJ2-1; 8 bases are a match to TRBD2. Per germline, CDR1 SQVTM and CDR2 ANQGSEA. V trimming: 4 bases; J trimming: 8 bases; junction bases outside the gene matches: 10. The CDR3 runs 14 residues.

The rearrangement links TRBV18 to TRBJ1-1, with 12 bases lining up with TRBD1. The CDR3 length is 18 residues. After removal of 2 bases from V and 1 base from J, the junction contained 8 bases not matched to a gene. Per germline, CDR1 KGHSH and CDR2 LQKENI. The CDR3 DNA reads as TGTGCCAGCTCACCATTGGGGACAGGGGGCGCCAGGAACACTGAAGCTTTCTTT. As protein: CASSPLGTGGARNTEAFF.

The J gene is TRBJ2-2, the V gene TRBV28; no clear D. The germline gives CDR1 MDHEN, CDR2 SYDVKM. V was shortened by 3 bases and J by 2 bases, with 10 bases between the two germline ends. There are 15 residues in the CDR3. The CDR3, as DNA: TGTGCCAGCAGTTTGGGCAGTTTTAACACCGGGGAGCTGTTTTTT. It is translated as CASSLGSFNTGELFF.

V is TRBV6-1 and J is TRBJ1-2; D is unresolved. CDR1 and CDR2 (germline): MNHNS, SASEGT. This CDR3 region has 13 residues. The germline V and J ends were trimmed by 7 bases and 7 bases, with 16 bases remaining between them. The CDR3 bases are TGTGCCAGCACCCTGACCGGCGTGGCTGGCTACACCTTC. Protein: CASTLTGVAGYTF.

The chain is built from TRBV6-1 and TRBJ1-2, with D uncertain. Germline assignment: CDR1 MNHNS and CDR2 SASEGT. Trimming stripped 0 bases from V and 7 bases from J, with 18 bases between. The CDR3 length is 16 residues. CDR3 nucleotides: TGTGCCAGCAGTGAAGCGTATCAGTACAAGATAGGTGGCTACACCTTC. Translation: CASSEAYQYKIGGYTF.

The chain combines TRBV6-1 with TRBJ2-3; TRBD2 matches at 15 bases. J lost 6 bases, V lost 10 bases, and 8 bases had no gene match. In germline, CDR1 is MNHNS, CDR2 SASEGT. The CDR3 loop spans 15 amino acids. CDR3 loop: CATLPGTSGRDTQYF. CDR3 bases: TGTGCCACCCTTCCGGGGACTAGCGGGAGGGATACGCAGTATTTT.

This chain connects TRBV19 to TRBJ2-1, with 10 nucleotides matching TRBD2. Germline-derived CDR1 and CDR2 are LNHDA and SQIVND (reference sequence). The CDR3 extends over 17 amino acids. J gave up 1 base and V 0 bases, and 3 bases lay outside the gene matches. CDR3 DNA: TGTGCCAGTAGTATAGAACTAGCGGGAATTTCCTACAATGAGCAGTTCTTC. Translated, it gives CASSIELAGISYNEQFF.

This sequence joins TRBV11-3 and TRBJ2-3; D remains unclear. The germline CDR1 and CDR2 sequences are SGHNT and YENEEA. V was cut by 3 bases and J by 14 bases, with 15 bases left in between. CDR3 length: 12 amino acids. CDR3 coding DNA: TGTGCCAGCAGCTTTAAGGGCCTTAAGTTGTATTTT. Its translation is CASSFKGLKLYF.

The DNA of the CDR3 is TGTGCCAGCAGTGAAGACCTCGGGACAGCTTACAATCAGCCCCAGCATTTT. It yields the protein CASSEDLGTAYNQPQHF. V usage is TRBV6-1 and J usage is TRBJ1-5; 7 nucleotides align to TRBD1. V trimming: 1 base; J trimming: 3 bases; junction bases outside the gene matches: 9. Germline V CDR1 and CDR2: MNHNS, SASEGT. The CDR3 has 17 residues.

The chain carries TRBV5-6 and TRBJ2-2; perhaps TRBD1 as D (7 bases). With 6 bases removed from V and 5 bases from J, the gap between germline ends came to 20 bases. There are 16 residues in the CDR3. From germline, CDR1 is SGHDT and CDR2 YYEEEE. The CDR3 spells CASTSLGPGGTGELFF. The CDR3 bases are TGTGCCAGCACCTCATTGGGGCCAGGGGGGACCGGGGAGCTGTTTTTT.

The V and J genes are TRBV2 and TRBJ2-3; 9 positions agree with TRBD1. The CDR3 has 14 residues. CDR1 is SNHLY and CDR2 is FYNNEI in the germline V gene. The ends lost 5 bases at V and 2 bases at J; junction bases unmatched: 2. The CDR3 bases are TGTGCCAGCAGTTGGACAGGGGCCACAGATACGCAGTATTTT. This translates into CASSWTGATDTQYF.

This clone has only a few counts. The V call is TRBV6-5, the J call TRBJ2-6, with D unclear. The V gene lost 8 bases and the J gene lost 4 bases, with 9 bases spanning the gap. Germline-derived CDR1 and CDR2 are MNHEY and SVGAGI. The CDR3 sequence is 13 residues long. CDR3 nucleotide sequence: TGTGCCAGCCACTTTCCCGGGGCCAACGTCCTGACTTTC. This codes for CASHFPGANVLTF.

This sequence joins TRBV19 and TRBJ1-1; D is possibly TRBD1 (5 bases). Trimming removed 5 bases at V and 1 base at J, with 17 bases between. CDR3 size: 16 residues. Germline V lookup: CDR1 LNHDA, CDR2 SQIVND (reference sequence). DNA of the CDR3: TGTGCCAGTAGTTCCCTCTGGAGGGGCTCGAACACTGAAGCTTTCTTT. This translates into CASSSLWRGSNTEAFF.

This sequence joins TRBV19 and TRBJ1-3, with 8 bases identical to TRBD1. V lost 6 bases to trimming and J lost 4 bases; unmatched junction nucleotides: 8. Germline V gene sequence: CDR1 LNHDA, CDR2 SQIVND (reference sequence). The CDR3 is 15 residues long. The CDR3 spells CASSPDRVVGNTIYF. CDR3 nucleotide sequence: TGTGCCAGTAGCCCGGACAGGGTCGTAGGAAACACCATATATTTT.

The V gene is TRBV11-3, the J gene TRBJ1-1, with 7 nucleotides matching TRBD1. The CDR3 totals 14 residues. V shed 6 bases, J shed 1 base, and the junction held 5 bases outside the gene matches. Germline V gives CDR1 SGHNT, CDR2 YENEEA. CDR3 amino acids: CASSTGEPNTEAFF. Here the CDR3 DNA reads TGTGCCAGCAGTACAGGGGAGCCGAACACTGAAGCTTTCTTT.

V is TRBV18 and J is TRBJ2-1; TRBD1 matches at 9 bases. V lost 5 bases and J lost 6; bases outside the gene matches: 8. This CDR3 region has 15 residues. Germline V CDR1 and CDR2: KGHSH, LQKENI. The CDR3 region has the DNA TGTGCCAGCTCAATCGGGACAGGGCTGTTCAATGAGCAGTTCTTC. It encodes CASSIGTGLFNEQFF.

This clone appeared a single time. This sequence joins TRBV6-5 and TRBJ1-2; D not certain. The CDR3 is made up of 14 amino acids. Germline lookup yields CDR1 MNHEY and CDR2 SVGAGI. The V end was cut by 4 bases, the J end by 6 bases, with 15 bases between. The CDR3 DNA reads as TGTGCCAGCAGTTTTTCGGCCGGGGTAAATGGCTACACCTTC. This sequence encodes CASSFSAGVNGYTF.

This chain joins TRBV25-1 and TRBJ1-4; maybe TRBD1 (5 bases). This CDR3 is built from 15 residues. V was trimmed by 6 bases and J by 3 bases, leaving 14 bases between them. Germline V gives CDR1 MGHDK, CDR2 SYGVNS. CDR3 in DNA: TGTGCCAGCAGCGCCGGGACCGCAGCTAATGAAAAACTGTTTTTT. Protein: CASSAGTAANEKLFF.